The 23 T cell receptor beta chains below all came from one sample that was sequenced in a study of PD-1 blockade in mismatch repair-deficient tumors. Sequencing used immunoSEQ multiplex PCR; TCRdb keeps in-frame clones, though not all of them. The profile shows roughly 130,000 clones, around nine tenths of them singletons. Sequencing was performed on peripheral blood, taken 70 to 73 weeks after starting pembrolizumab. These TCRs come from an adult with mismatch repair-deficient cancer.

In nucleotides, the CDR3 is TGTGCCAGCAGCAAGGGGGAAGTTCTCAACACTGAAGCTTTCTTT. The encoded protein is CASSKGEVLNTEAFF. This chain connects TRBV21-1 to TRBJ1-1. TRBV21-1 counts as a pseudogene. This CDR3 is 15 amino acids long.

This clone was counted only a few times. The chain recombines TRBV7-2 with TRBJ1-5; 7 positions agree with TRBD1. Germline V lookup: CDR1 SGHTA, CDR2 FQGNSA. There are 14 residues in the CDR3. Trimming took 4 bases from V and 8 from J; bases not matched to a gene: 8. CDR3 amino acids: CASSSDRFGEPQHF. In DNA, the CDR3 is TGTGCCAGCAGCTCGGACAGGTTTGGTGAGCCCCAGCATTTT.

The CDR3 is CASSLVGGFGANVLTF. For the CDR3, the DNA is TGTGCCAGCAGCTTGGTAGGGGGCTTTGGGGCCAACGTCCTGACTTTC. The V gene is TRBV5-6, the J gene TRBJ2-6, with 7 bases identical to TRBD1. The CDR3 consists of 16 residues. Unmatched junction bases numbered 3, after V lost 0 bases and J lost 3 bases. Germline V CDR1 and CDR2: SGHDT, YYEEEE.

This chain joins TRBV25-1 and TRBJ1-4; D ambiguous. The V and J ends lost 1 base and 8 bases respectively, with 14 bases between them. The length of the CDR3 is 15 residues. Per germline, CDR1 MGHDK and CDR2 SYGVNS. The CDR3 sequence: CASSESYGSWEKLFF. The CDR3 DNA reads TGTGCCAGCAGTGAATCTTACGGGTCATGGGAAAAACTGTTTTTT.

V gene TRBV6-6 combines with J gene TRBJ2-1; 7 positions match TRBD2. There are 15 residues in the CDR3. Losses at the gene ends were 4 bases for V and 6 bases for J; bases not matched to a gene: 9. Germline-derived CDR1 and CDR2 are MNHNY and SVGAGI (reference sequence). The CDR3 region is CASSFLGGRANEQFF. The CDR3 nucleotides are TGTGCCAGCAGTTTCCTTGGGGGGAGGGCCAATGAGCAGTTCTTC.

This clone has a single count. J is TRBJ1-1 and V is TRBV4-1; tentative D call: TRBD1 (5 bases). The CDR3 is 16 amino acids. V was clipped by 0 bases and J by 3 bases, with 14 bases between them. The V gene's germline CDR1 is MGHRA and CDR2 YSYEKL. Written as DNA, the CDR3 is TGCGCCAGCAGCCAAGAATCGGGGGGGAAGGACACTGAAGCTTTCTTT. It encodes CASSQESGGKDTEAFF.

The chain recombines TRBV28 with TRBJ1-2, with 8 bases matching TRBD1. The V gene end was trimmed by 5 bases and the J gene end by 5 bases; junction bases not matched to a gene: 7. The CDR3 consists of 14 residues. CDR1 MDHEN and CDR2 SYDVKM come from the germline V gene. The CDR3 sequence is CASSGLGQAYGYTF. Written as DNA, the CDR3 is TGTGCCAGCAGTGGCCTGGGACAGGCATATGGCTACACCTTC.

V is TRBV28 and J is TRBJ2-1; maybe TRBD1 (6 bases). The length of the CDR3 is 13 residues. CDR1 and CDR2 from the germline V gene are MDHEN and SYDVKM. The V gene lost 6 bases and the J gene lost 6 bases, with 12 bases spanning the gap. CDR3 sequence: CASRHQGSNEQFF. CDR3 DNA: TGTGCCAGCAGGCACCAGGGGAGCAATGAGCAGTTCTTC.

This chain links TRBV5-1 with TRBJ1-1; 9 bases are a match to TRBD1. J gave up 3 bases and V 2 bases, and 8 bases lay outside the gene matches. From germline, CDR1 is SGHRS and CDR2 YFSETQ. The CDR3 has 16 residues. CDR3 residues: CASSFRTGGADTEAFF. CDR3 bases: TGCGCCAGCAGCTTTAGAACAGGGGGCGCGGACACTGAAGCTTTCTTT.

CDR3 region: CASSLQGQETQYF. Here the CDR3 DNA reads TGTGCCAGCTCCCTCCAGGGTCAAGAGACCCAGTACTTC. The rearrangement uses TRBV28 and TRBJ2-5; D perhaps matches TRBD1 (5 bases). Deletions cut 8 bases from V and 2 bases from J, with 12 bases between. This CDR3 is built from 13 residues. Germline-derived CDR1 and CDR2 are MDHEN and SYDVKM.

The V gene is TRBV6-1, the J gene TRBJ2-7, with D unresolved. The CDR3 consists of 15 residues. Trimming took off 2 bases at V and 3 bases at J, with 14 bases between the two ends. The germline V gene has CDR1 MNHNS and CDR2 SASEGT. The CDR3 sequence is CASSEQVGFYYEQYF. In DNA form, the CDR3 reads TGTGCCAGCAGTGAACAGGTGGGATTCTACTACGAGCAGTACTTC.

The chain recombines TRBV30 with TRBJ1-1; the D is unclear. The CDR3 is 12 residues long. CDR1 is GTSNPN, CDR2 SVGIG, per germline (reference sequence). Trimming cost V 2 bases and J 1 base, with 5 bases left between them. In nucleotides, the CDR3 is TGTGCCTGGAGTCCAGGGAACACTGAAGCTTTCTTT. Its translation: CAWSPGNTEAFF.

The chain links TRBV6-5 to TRBJ2-7, with a tentative D call TRBD2 (7 bases). Germline values: CDR1 MNHEY, CDR2 SVGAGI. V was cut by 6 bases and J by 5 bases, with 11 bases left in between. This CDR3 has 12 residues. CDR3 amino acids: CASSGGPHEQYF. In nucleotides, the CDR3 is TGTGCCAGCAGCGGGGGGCCCCACGAGCAGTACTTC.

V is TRBV6-6 and J is TRBJ1-1; maybe TRBD1 (6 bases). The ends were cut back, 0 bases at V and 11 bases at J, with 10 bases in the middle. The germline V gene encodes CDR1 MNHNY and CDR2 SVGAGI (reference sequence). The CDR3 consists of 12 residues. The CDR3 here is CASSYSTGLAFF. CDR3 DNA sequence: TGTGCCAGCAGTTACTCTACAGGGCTCGCTTTCTTT.

The CDR3 bases are TGTGCCAGCAGCTCATATAGGGACAGGGGGGGTGAGCAGTTCTTC. Its protein is CASSSYRDRGGEQFF. V is TRBV11-2 and J is TRBJ2-1, with 11 bases matching TRBD1. The CDR3 is made up of 15 amino acids. V lost 4 bases, J lost 9 bases, and 8 bases stayed unmatched. Germline-derived CDR1 and CDR2 are SGHAT and FQNNGV.

The chain couples TRBV6-5 to TRBJ1-1; D uncertain. V lost 2 bases to trimming and J lost 4 bases, with 8 bases between them. The V gene's germline CDR1 is MNHEY and CDR2 SVGAGI. The CDR3 runs to 13 residues. CDR3 region: CASSYQSRTEAFF. As DNA, the CDR3 is TGTGCCAGCAGTTACCAATCCCGCACTGAAGCTTTCTTT.

The chain uses TRBV25-1 and TRBJ2-5; D possibly corresponds to TRBD2 (6 bases). Germline CDR1 and CDR2: MGHDK and SYGVNS. V lost 8 bases, J lost 5 bases, and 15 bases lay in between. This CDR3 has 13 amino acids. Here the CDR3 DNA reads TGTGCCAGCTCTGGAGGGCCGGGGGAGACCCAGTACTTC. Amino acids: CASSGGPGETQYF.

This chain uses TRBV15 with TRBJ2-7; D unresolved. This CDR3 spans 13 amino acids. Germline CDR1 reads LNHNV; CDR2 reads YYDKDF (reference sequence). V lost 1 base, J lost 3 bases, and 7 bases lay in between. The CDR3 protein is CATSRVGFYEQYF. In DNA, the CDR3 is TGTGCCACCAGCAGAGTCGGGTTCTACGAGCAGTACTTC.

V is TRBV5-1 and J is TRBJ2-7; D is uncertain. CDR3 length: 14 residues. Between the trimmed V and J ends, which lost 0 bases and 6 bases, there was a span of 13 bases. From germline, CDR1 is SGHRS and CDR2 YFSETQ. Here the CDR3 DNA reads TGCGCCAGCAGCTTGGATCCAATCCCGGGCGAGCAGTACTTC. This codes for CASSLDPIPGEQYF.

This chain links TRBV27 with TRBJ2-1; a possible D gene is TRBD2 (5 bases). This CDR3 comprises 15 residues. Germline CDR1 reads MNHEY; CDR2 reads SMNVEV (reference sequence). V was cut by 7 bases and J by 1 base, with 14 bases left in between. The CDR3 DNA is TGTGCCAGCACCAACCAGGAGGATTCCTACAATGAGCAGTTCTTC. It translates to CASTNQEDSYNEQFF.

The V gene is TRBV5-1, the J gene TRBJ2-7; 11 bases map to TRBD1. The CDR3 spans 14 residues. Trimming removed 3 bases from V and 5 bases from J; junction bases left unmatched: 4. Germline-derived CDR1 and CDR2 are SGHRS and YFSETQ. The chain's CDR3 is CASSYAGQGDEQYF. The CDR3 DNA reads as TGCGCCAGCAGCTACGCGGGACAGGGGGACGAGCAGTACTTC.

The rearrangement joins TRBV2 to TRBJ2-1; D is perhaps TRBD2 (6 bases). V was trimmed by 0 bases and J by 5 bases, leaving 14 bases between them. CDR1 SNHLY and CDR2 FYNNEI come from the germline V gene. The CDR3 contains 16 residues. CDR3 amino acids: CASSEALGGVNNEQFF. As DNA, the CDR3 is TGTGCCAGCAGTGAAGCGCTGGGCGGGGTAAACAATGAGCAGTTCTTC.

This sequence joins TRBV5-4 and TRBJ2-3, with unresolved D. Trimming removed 3 bases from V and 0 bases from J, with 11 bases in between. The germline V gene encodes CDR1 SGHNT and CDR2 YYREEE (reference sequence). The CDR3 runs 15 residues. The CDR3 here is CASSSTKGSTDTQYF. The CDR3 region has the DNA TGTGCCAGCAGCTCGACAAAAGGCAGCACAGATACGCAGTATTTT.